The rows below give T cell receptor beta chains drawn from one sample of a study of shared clonotypes between healthy human individuals. The data were produced by immunoSEQ multiplex PCR, yet TCRdb's version contains in-frame clones alone and is incomplete. The repertoire includes roughly 1.5 million clones, approximately 98% of them detected once, and approximately 0.44% sits in the top ten. The sequenced sample consisted of naive CD4+ T cells sorted from blood. The receptors were gathered from a man aged 25-40 years in good health. CDR3s include the opening cysteine and the closing phenylalanine or tryptophan. D genes are given only for firm matches. Only some rows state a clone size, as once, few, many or a class for expanded clones.

13,NA,TRBV19,TRBD1,TRBJ2-7,TGTGCCAGTAGTTCGGACAGGGGGTACGAGCAGTACTTC,CASSSDRGYEQYF
14,NA,TRBV18,NA,TRBJ2-7,TGTGCCAGCTCACCCAATAGGGGAACCTACGAGCAGTACTTC,CASSPNRGTYEQYF
17,NA,TRBV7-2,TRBD2,TRBJ2-4,TGTGCCAGCAGCCCCTCTAGCGGCCGGGGAGCCAAAAACATTCAGTACTTC,CASSPSSGRGAKNIQYF
16,NA,TRBV7-6,NA,TRBJ2-2,TGTGCCAGCAGCCCTATCGGGGGCACGAACACCGGGGAGCTGTTTTTT,CASSPIGGTNTGELFF
15,NA,TRBV5-1,TRBD2,TRBJ2-1,TGCGCCAGCAGCGGGACTAGCGGGAGACGCGATGAGCAGTTCTTC,CASSGTSGRRDEQFF
16,NA,TRBV19,NA,TRBJ1-5,TGTGCCAGTATTCTCCGGGGGGGGCAGAGCATTTTGCCCCAGCATTTT,CASILRGGQSILPQHF
14,NA,TRBV9,NA,TRBJ1-1,TGTGCCAGCAGCGTAGTTCAGCAGAACACTGAAGCTTTCTTT,CASSVVQQNTEAFF
15,NA,TRBV6-1,NA,TRBJ2-7,TGTGCCAGCAGTGAGCGACAGGCTAGAACCTACGAGCAGTACTTC,CASSERQARTYEQYF
19,NA,TRBV7-3,NA,TRBJ1-5,TGTGCCAGCAGCGTGGAGGGACGAGGGGCCCCGGTGGGCAATCAGCCCCAGCATTTT,CASSVEGRGAPVGNQPQHF
16,NA,TRBV14,TRBD2,TRBJ2-1,TGTGCCAGCAGCCAGGCCGCGGGGGGCTTGTACAATGAGCAGTTCTTC,CASSQAAGGLYNEQFF
13,once,TRBV2,NA,TRBJ2-2,TGTGCCAGCAGAGAACTAGAGACCGGGGAGCTGTTTTTT,CASRELETGELFF
16,NA,TRBV27,TRBD1,TRBJ2-7,TGTGCCAGCAGTTTAATGGGGACAGGGACCTTCTACGAGCAGTACTTC,CASSLMGTGTFYEQYF
14,once,TRBV18,NA,TRBJ2-2,TGTGCCAGCTCACAAGCTAGGACTCCCGGGGAGCTGTTTTTT,CASSQARTPGELFF
21,NA,TRBV9,TRBD2,TRBJ2-1,TGTGCCAGCAGCGTAGGGGAGGGGGTTGGGGTGCTAGCGGGTACCTACAATGAGCAGTTCTTC,CASSVGEGVGVLAGTYNEQFF
18,NA,TRBV14,TRBD2,TRBJ2-3,TGTGCCAGCAGCCAAGAGCCGACTAGCGGGAGTTGGACAGATACGCAGTATTTT,CASSQEPTSGSWTDTQYF
17,NA,TRBV14,TRBD1,TRBJ2-2,TGTGCCAGCAGCCAAGTTATTCACAGGGGGCGTACCGGGGAGCTGTTTTTT,CASSQVIHRGRTGELFF
14,NA,TRBV7-7,NA,TRBJ2-7,TGTGCCAGCAGCCCAAGGGTTAAACCGGTCGAGCAGTACTTC,CASSPRVKPVEQYF
15,NA,TRBV6-1,NA,TRBJ2-7,TGTGCCACCACATTCGCGCGTTATCAGTCCTACGAGCAGTACTTC,CATTFARYQSYEQYF
13,NA,TRBV28,NA,TRBJ1-5,TGTGCCAGCAGTTTATTGGGAGGGCAGCCCCAGCATTTT,CASSLLGGQPQHF
15,NA,TRBV19,TRBD1,TRBJ1-1,TGTGCCAGTAGTACGGACAGGAGACCAAACACTGAAGCTTTCTTT,CASSTDRRPNTEAFF
16,NA,TRBV2,TRBD2,TRBJ2-3,TGTGCCAGCAGCGGACTAGCGGGAGTAGGCGCAGATACGCAGTATTTT,CASSGLAGVGADTQYF
16,NA,TRBV7-9,NA,TRBJ2-1,TGTGCCAGCAGCCCCACGGGCCCCGGAGTGTGGAATGAGCAGTTCTTC,CASSPTGPGVWNEQFF
16,NA,TRBV5-4,TRBD1,TRBJ2-1,TGTGCCAGCAGCTTGCGAACGCCATACAGGGGGAATGAGCAGTTCTTC,CASSLRTPYRGNEQFF
13,NA,TRBV2,NA,TRBJ1-1,TGTGCCAGCACCGCTCATCCGGGATCTGAAGCTTTCTTT,CASTAHPGSEAFF
15,NA,TRBV7-2,NA,TRBJ2-5,TGTGCCAGCAGCTTAAGGCAGGGGCGTGAGGAGACCCAGTACTTC,CASSLRQGREETQYF
13,NA,TRBV6-4,NA,TRBJ1-2,TGTGCCAGCAGGCCGGAACGCTGGGGCGGCTACACCTTC,CASRPERWGGYTF
14,NA,TRBV7-9,NA,TRBJ2-1,TGTGCCAGCAGCCCGGTGGGGGTGCCCAATGAGCAGTTCTTC,CASSPVGVPNEQFF
14,NA,TRBV5-1,NA,TRBJ2-7,TGCGCCAGCAGCTTAGGCGGAGATGGCTACGAGCAGTACTTC,CASSLGGDGYEQYF
16,NA,TRBV18,TRBD2,TRBJ2-1,TGTGCCAGCTCACAGAAGGGTAGCGGGAATAAAATATTGGAGTTCTTC,CASSQKGSGNKILEFF
12,NA,TRBV7-2,NA,TRBJ1-5,TGTGCCAGCAGCCAACTATATCAGCCCCAGCATTTT,CASSQLYQPQHF
15,NA,TRBV7-7,NA,TRBJ2-2,TGTGCTAGCAGCTTAGTAGGAGGAGCCCCCGGGGAGCTGTTTTTT,CASSLVGGAPGELFF
15,NA,TRBV18,NA,TRBJ2-5,TGTGCCAGCTCTCCAGGGGCGGGGATACAAGAGACCCAGTACTTC,CASSPGAGIQETQYF
16,NA,TRBV19,NA,TRBJ2-1,TGTGCCAGTAACCCGTTTGGGAAGACTAGGTCGTTCGAGCAGTTCTTC,CASNPFGKTRSFEQFF
14,NA,TRBV14,NA,TRBJ1-1,TGTGCCAGCAGCCAACTGGAATCAAGGTCGGCAGCTTTCTTT,CASSQLESRSAAFF
13,NA,TRBV11-3,NA,TRBJ2-1,TGTGCCAGCAGCCCAGGTCCGAGAGATGAGCAGTTCTTC,CASSPGPRDEQFF
14,NA,TRBV30,TRBD1,TRBJ2-2,TGTGCCTGGGAGGGACAGGGACGAAGAGGGGAGCTGTTTTTT,CAWEGQGRRGELFF
13,NA,TRBV6-5,TRBD2,TRBJ2-1,TGTGCCAGCAAAATGGGACTAGCAGGTGAGCAGTTCTTC,CASKMGLAGEQFF
18,NA,TRBV29-1,TRBD2,TRBJ2-1,TGCAGCGCCGCGGGACAGTTTTTGGGGACTAGCGGATACAATGAGCAGTTCTTC,CSAAGQFLGTSGYNEQFF
14,NA,TRBV5-1,NA,TRBJ2-7,TGCGCCAGCAGCTTCCAGGGGCCTTCCTACGAGCAGTACTTC,CASSFQGPSYEQYF
13,NA,TRBV28,NA,TRBJ1-1,TGTGCCAGCAGTTTGGTAATGGACACTGAAGCTTTCTTT,CASSLVMDTEAFF
16,NA,TRBV18,TRBD2,TRBJ2-2,TGTGCCAGCTCACCTGGACTAGCGCAGAACACCGGGGAGCTGTTTTTT,CASSPGLAQNTGELFF
15,NA,TRBV7-9,NA,TRBJ2-7,TGTGCCAGCAGCTTAGGGCCTAGTCAGGCCTACGAGCAGTACTTC,CASSLGPSQAYEQYF
13,NA,TRBV7-2,NA,TRBJ1-5,TGTGCCAGCAGCTTAGGTCTCATGGGGCCCCAGCATTTT,CASSLGLMGPQHF
13,NA,TRBV11-2,NA,TRBJ2-7,TGTGCCAGCAGCTTCGCTGGGGAACGTGAGCAGTACTTC,CASSFAGEREQYF
13,NA,TRBV29-1,TRBD1,TRBJ1-3,TGCAGCGTTGAGGACAGGGCTGGAAACACCATATATTTT,CSVEDRAGNTIYF
16,NA,TRBV4-2,NA,TRBJ1-4,TGTGCCAGCAGCCCCTCGGGCGGAGGGACTAATGAAAAACTGTTTTTT,CASSPSGGGTNEKLFF
13,NA,TRBV7-2,NA,TRBJ2-4,TGTGCCAGCAGCTTAGGTGCCCTGATGGTTCAGTACTTC,CASSLGALMVQYF
15,NA,TRBV7-2,TRBD1,TRBJ1-2,TGTGCCAGCAGCCAAAACAGGGGGCTATCCTATGGCTACACCTTC,CASSQNRGLSYGYTF
12,NA,TRBV5-5,NA,TRBJ1-3,TGTGCCAGCAATTCATTGGGAAACACCATATATTTT,CASNSLGNTIYF
16,NA,TRBV5-1,TRBD1,TRBJ2-3,TGCGCCAGCAGCTTGCCTACAGGGGGCTCAACAGATACGCAGTATTTT,CASSLPTGGSTDTQYF
17,NA,TRBV18,NA,TRBJ1-4,TGTGCCAGCTCACCGCAGGTTCGAGGGACAACTAATGAAAAACTGTTTTTT,CASSPQVRGTTNEKLFF
13,NA,TRBV9,NA,TRBJ2-1,TGTGCCAGCAGCGTAGGCACGAACAATGAGCAGTTCTTC,CASSVGTNNEQFF